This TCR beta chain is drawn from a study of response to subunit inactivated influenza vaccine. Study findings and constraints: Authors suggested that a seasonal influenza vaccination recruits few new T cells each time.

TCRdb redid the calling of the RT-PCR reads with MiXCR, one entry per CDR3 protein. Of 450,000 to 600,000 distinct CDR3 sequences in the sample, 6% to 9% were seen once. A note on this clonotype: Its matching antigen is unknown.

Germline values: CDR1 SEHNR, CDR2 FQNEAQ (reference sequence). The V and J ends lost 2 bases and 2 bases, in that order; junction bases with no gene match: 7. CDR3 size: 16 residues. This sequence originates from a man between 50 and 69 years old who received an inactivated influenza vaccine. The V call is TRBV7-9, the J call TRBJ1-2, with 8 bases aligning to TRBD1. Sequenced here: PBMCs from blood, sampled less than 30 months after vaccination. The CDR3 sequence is CASSLNPRTGNYGYTF. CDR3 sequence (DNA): TGTGCCAGCAGCTTAAACCCCCGGACAGGGAACTATGGCTACACCTTC.